This is a list of T cell receptor beta chains from one sample in a study of neurological immune-mediated disorders. MiXCR, run by TCRdb on the 5' RACE reads, gives a single entry per CDR3 protein. The sample consists of about 55,000 distinct CDR3 sequences, around 3.6% of them appearing once. Sequencing was performed on PBMCs. All receptors derive from a young man with multiple sclerosis. CDR3s include the opening cysteine and the closing phenylalanine or tryptophan. The D gene is left open where the match is weak. Size is stated for part of the rows, as once, few or many counts, or as a class when the clone is expanded.

d_gene	abundance	v_gene	j_gene	CDR3nt	CDR3aa
TRBD2	many	TRBV12-3/TRBV12-4	TRBJ2-1	TGTGCCAGCAGTTCCGGACTAGCGGGGGAGAATGAGCAGTTCTTC	CASSSGLAGENEQFF
.	many	TRBV5-1	TRBJ1-1	TGCGCCAGCAGCTTGGAAGGACGGGTGAACACTGAAGCTTTCTTT	CASSLEGRVNTEAFF
.	.	TRBV18	TRBJ1-2	TGTGCCAGCTCACCACAACCAGACACTAACTATGGCTACACCTTC	CASSPQPDTNYGYTF
.	many	TRBV2	TRBJ2-7	TGTGCCAGCAGTGAAGGGGAGTGGTACGAGCAGTACTTC	CASSEGEWYEQYF
TRBD1	many	TRBV20-1	TRBJ2-7	TGCAGTGCTACGGGACAGGGGGCCTACGAGCAGTACTTC	CSATGQGAYEQYF
TRBD2	few	TRBV27	TRBJ2-1	TGTGCCAGCAGTTTGGCACTAGCGGGAGGGCCGAAAAATGAGCAGTTCTTC	CASSLALAGGPKNEQFF
.	many	TRBV12-3/TRBV12-4	TRBJ1-1	TGTGCCAGCAGTACCCGCGGAGCAGGGAACACTGAAGCTTTCTTT	CASSTRGAGNTEAFF
.	.	TRBV20-1	TRBJ2-6	.	CSARDFRGSGAKVLTF
TRBD1	few	TRBV12-3/TRBV12-4	TRBJ1-5	TGTGCCAGCAGTATGGGACAGAGCAATCAGCCCCAGAATTTT	CASSMGQSNQPQNF
.	few	TRBV4-2	TRBJ2-7	TGTGCCAGCAGCCAAGAGAAGGCTAGCATCTACGAGCAGTACTTC	CASSQEKASIYEQYF
TRBD1	many	TRBV7-2	TRBJ1-2	TGTGCCAGCAGCTCAGGGACAGCTCCTAACTATGGCTACACCTTC	CASSSGTAPNYGYTF
.	many	TRBV7-6	TRBJ2-6	TGTGCCAGCAGCCTACTAATCTCTGGGGCCAACGTCCTGACTTTC	CASSLLISGANVLTF
TRBD1	many	TRBV15	TRBJ1-3	TGTGCCACCAGCATGGACAGGGTGGATGGAAACACCATATATTTT	CATSMDRVDGNTIYF
.	many	TRBV5-1	TRBJ1-1	TGCGCCAGCAGCTTGGGACAGTCGAACACTGAAGCTTTCTTT	CASSLGQSNTEAFF
.	.	TRBV7-3	TRBJ2-6	TGTGCCAGCAGCCCCCTCTCTGGGGCCAACGTCCTGACTTTC	CASSPLSGANVLTF
TRBD2	many	TRBV7-6	TRBJ2-2	TGTGCCAGCAGCTCCGGGGGGGCCATGGTCGGGGAGCTGTTTTTT	CASSSGGAMVGELFF
.	many	TRBV24-1	TRBJ2-2	TGTGCCACCAGTGATCCCGCTGCGAACACCGGGGAGCTGTTTTTT	CATSDPAANTGELFF
.	.	TRBV12-3/TRBV12-4	TRBJ2-2	TGTGCCAGCAGAGGCCTAGCGCCCGGGGAGCTGTTTTTT	CASRGLAPGELFF
.	many	TRBV7-2	TRBJ2-3	TGTGCCAGCAGCTTAGACAGGAGAGATACGCAGTATTTT	CASSLDRRDTQYF
.	many	TRBV20-1	TRBJ1-1	TGCAGTGCTAAGGAAGGGGGGAACACTGAAGCTTTCTTT	CSAKEGGNTEAFF
TRBD1	.	TRBV20-1	TRBJ1-2	TGCAGTGCTAGAGGACAGGGGAACTATGGCTACACCTTC	CSARGQGNYGYTF
.	many	TRBV28	TRBJ1-3	TGTGCCAGCAGTTCGTCACCAGGGTCCTCTGGAAACACCATATATTTT	CASSSSPGSSGNTIYF
.	many	TRBV4-1	TRBJ2-3	TGCGCCAGCAGCCAAGGCAGGGCAGGGAGTAGCACAGATACGCAGTATTTT	CASSQGRAGSSTDTQYF
TRBD1	many	TRBV7-8	TRBJ1-2	TGTGCCAGCAGCTTAACGGGACGGGGACAGGCGATTTTATATGGCTACACCTTC	CASSLTGRGQAILYGYTF
.	many	TRBV7-9	TRBJ1-3	TGTGCCAGCGTTTCGGTGACTGGAAACACCATATATTTT	CASVSVTGNTIYF
TRBD2	many	TRBV11-2	TRBJ2-5	TGTGCCAGCAGCTTAGTGGGACCACAGTCTAGCGGGTTACGAGAGACCCAGTACTTC	CASSLVGPQSSGLRETQYF
TRBD2	many	TRBV20-1	TRBJ2-1	TGCAGTGCTAGCGGAGCGGGGGGGCCCAGGAATGAGCAGTTCTTC	CSASGAGGPRNEQFF
TRBD2	many	TRBV30	TRBJ2-2	TGTGCCTGGTTGAGCGGGAGTCGAACCGGGGAGCTGTTTTTT	CAWLSGSRTGELFF
.	many	TRBV2	TRBJ2-1	TGTGCCAGCAGAGGGGGGGGCTCCTACAATGAGCAGTTCTTC	CASRGGGSYNEQFF
TRBD1	many	TRBV27	TRBJ2-5	TGTGCCAGCGGCGAGTGGACAGGAATTATGGAGACCCAGTACTTC	CASGEWTGIMETQYF
.	many	TRBV9	TRBJ1-6	TGTGCCAGCAGCGTCCCTCAGCTGAATTCACCCCTCCACTTT	CASSVPQLNSPLHF
.	.	TRBV27	TRBJ2-7	TGTGCCAGCAGCTTCCGGGGGGCAAACCCCTACGAGCAGTACTTC	CASSFRGANPYEQYF
.	many	TRBV28	TRBJ2-1	TGTGCCAGCAGTTTAGCAGGAGTGCAGTACAATGAGCAGTTCTTC	CASSLAGVQYNEQFF
TRBD1	many	TRBV7-2	TRBJ1-1	TGTGCCAGCGGCCGCAGGACAGGGGGCACTGAAGCTTTCTTT	CASGRRTGGTEAFF
.	many	TRBV5-1	TRBJ2-2	TGCGCCAGCAGCCTACAGAGCAACACCGGGGAGCTGTTTTTT	CASSLQSNTGELFF
TRBD2	many	TRBV9	TRBJ2-3	TGTGCCAGCAGCTCTTCGGCGGGGGGGCCCGGAGATACGCAGTATTTT	CASSSSAGGPGDTQYF
.	.	TRBV7-8	TRBJ2-1	TGTGCCAGCAGCTTAGTCAGATCGATGAATGAGCAGTTCTTC	CASSLVRSMNEQFF
.	few	TRBV5-5	TRBJ1-2	TGTGCCAGCAGCTTGGCCGTGGCGTATGACTATGGCTACACCTTC	CASSLAVAYDYGYTF
.	many	TRBV10-3	TRBJ2-7	TGTGCCATCAGTAGGGGCCCCTACGAGCAGTACTTC	CAISRGPYEQYF
.	.	TRBV20-1	TRBJ1-2	TGCAGTGCTATTCAACCTACACTAAGCTATGGCTACACCTTC	CSAIQPTLSYGYTF
TRBD2	many	TRBV20-1	TRBJ2-5	TGCAGTGCCCCGGGGGCTAGCGGGGGCCCCGGGTCCCAAGAGACCCAGTACTTC	CSAPGASGGPGSQETQYF
.	.	TRBV7-2	TRBJ2-7	TGTGCCAGCAGCTTAGATAGTAGCGCCGGCTCCTACGAGCAGTACTTC	CASSLDSSAGSYEQYF
TRBD2	.	TRBV18	TRBJ2-1	TGTGCCAGCTCACCACCGGGACTAGTCCGATCGAGCTCCTACAATGAGCAGTTCTTC	CASSPPGLVRSSSYNEQFF
TRBD2	many	TRBV7-8	TRBJ2-5	TGTGCCAGCAGCTTACTTCTAGCGGGGAAAGAGACCCAGTACTTC	CASSLLLAGKETQYF
TRBD2	many	TRBV4-1	TRBJ2-1	TGCGCCAGCAGCCAAGGGCCTAGCGGGGGGCTACTAATGAAGCAGTTCTTC	CASSQGPSGGLLMKQFF
TRBD2	many	TRBV18	TRBJ2-6	TGTGCCAGCTCACCATCCGGGAGGGCCTCTGGGGCCAACGTCCTGACTTTC	CASSPSGRASGANVLTF
.	.	TRBV5-1	TRBJ1-6	TGCGCCAGCAGCTTCGTAGGGGTCTATAATTCACCCCTCAACTTT	CASSFVGVYNSPLNF
.	many	TRBV7-2	TRBJ1-2	TGTGCCAGCAGTTACCCGGACAGAATCGGCTATGGCTACACCTTC	CASSYPDRIGYGYTF
.	.	TRBV7-9	TRBJ1-1	TGTGCCAGCAGCTTAAGGCAAAGGGAGGCTTTCTTT	CASSLRQREAFF
.	many	TRBV5-1	TRBJ2-2	TGCGCCAGCAGCTCGGACTTCACCGGGGAGCTGTTTTTT	CASSSDFTGELFF
.	many	TRBV9	TRBJ2-4	TGTGCCAGCAGTCCCTTCCTCAGGGAAAACATTCAGTACTTC	CASSPFLRENIQYF
.	many	TRBV10-3	TRBJ1-2	TGTGCCATCAGTGAGTCGGTGAAGGCCCTTGGGGGCTACACCTTC	CAISESVKALGGYTF
.	medium-sized	TRBV7-2	TRBJ2-2	TGTGCCAGCAGCAGCACTCGTACCGGGGAGCTGTTTTTT	CASSSTRTGELFF
.	many	TRBV20-1	TRBJ1-1	TGCAGTGCTAGTAAAGGGGCGAGAACTGAAGCTTTCTTT	CSASKGARTEAFF
.	many	TRBV12-3/TRBV12-4	TRBJ2-5	TGTGCCAGCAGTTCCGAAGAGACCCAGTACTTC	CASSSEETQYF
TRBD2	many	TRBV20-1	TRBJ2-5	TGCAGTGCTATAGGTCTTAGCGGGCGTCAAGAGACCCAGTACTTC	CSAIGLSGRQETQYF
TRBD2	many	TRBV7-2	TRBJ2-3	TGTGCCAGCAGCTTAGACGCGGGAGTGGCAGATACGCAGTATTTT	CASSLDAGVADTQYF
TRBD2	many	TRBV6-4	TRBJ2-7	TGTGCCAGCAGTGGGCCCCCGAGAGCGGGAGACTCCTACGAGCAGTACTTC	CASSGPPRAGDSYEQYF
.	many	TRBV29-1	TRBJ2-6	TGCAGCGTTGAAGATGGGTGGGTTGGGGCCAACGTCCTGACTTTC	CSVEDGWVGANVLTF